The clone carrying this T cell receptor (beta chain) was picked up a small number of times. The antigen remains undetermined. This sample is part of a study of regulatory T cells in long-lasting Graves disease. Study in general: Recently diagnosed Graves' patients had received antithyroid drugs for under 3 months.

Study results and limitations: There was favoring of TRBV28, TRBJ1-2 and TRBJ2-5 in persistent disease.

Libraries of TCR beta came from iRepertoire HTBI primers plus Arm-PCR of CDR3 regions. TCRdb analysed the multiplex PCR reads with MiXCR anew, one entry per CDR3 protein. This sample has about 470,000 distinct CDR3 sequences, with under 20% found just once. The time point was: newly diagnosed GD, antithyroid drugs for less than 3 months. Researchers made the TCR library from RNA that was extracted from PBMCs. The CDR3 consists of 13 residues. V was clipped by 8 bases and J by 4 bases, with 14 bases between them. Germline V gives CDR1 ENHRY, CDR2 SYGVKD. The same data also contributed to another study, on T cells in Graves' hyperthyroidism and ophthalmopathy.

V and J are TRBV10-3 and TRBJ1-1, with a tentative D call TRBD1 (6 bases). The input for sequencing was peripheral blood mononuclear cells (PBMCs), taken at new diagnosis, from a patient treated with antithyroid drugs. The receptor's source is a man in his forties with Graves disease. CDR3 residues: CAIQSDRSTEAFF. The CDR3 DNA reads as TGTGCCATCCAAAGCGACAGGAGCACTGAAGCTTTCTTT.